This T cell receptor (beta chain) is drawn from a study of cytomegalovirus exposure and HLA in healthy donors. Use of 60 Vbeta and 13 Jbeta primers characterized the PCR. Assay: immunoSEQ multiplex PCR; the TCRdb copy retains only in-frame clones and omits some. The data hold 84,000 or so clones, with around 77% observed a single time. Sequenced material: PBMCs. This sequence originates from a man aged 25-40 years in good health and CMV-seronegative.

For the CDR3, the DNA is TGTGCCAGCAGTTACTCGCAGGGAAGGACTGAAGCTTTCTTT. Protein: CASSYSQGRTEAFF. The chain has TRBV6-6 and TRBJ1-1; tentative D call: TRBD1 (5 bases). The germline V gene encodes CDR1 MNHNY and CDR2 SVGAGI (reference sequence). V was cut by 0 bases and J by 5 bases, with 10 bases left in between. The CDR3 is made up of 14 amino acids.